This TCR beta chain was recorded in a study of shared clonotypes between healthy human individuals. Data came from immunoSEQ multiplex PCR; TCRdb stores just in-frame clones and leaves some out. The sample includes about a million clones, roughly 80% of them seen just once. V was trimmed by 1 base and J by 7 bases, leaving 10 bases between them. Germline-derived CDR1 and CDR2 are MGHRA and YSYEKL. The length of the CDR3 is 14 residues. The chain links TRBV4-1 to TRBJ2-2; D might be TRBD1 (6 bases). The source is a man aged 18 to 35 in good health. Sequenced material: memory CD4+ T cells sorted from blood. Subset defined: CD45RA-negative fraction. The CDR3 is CASSQAGDHGELFF. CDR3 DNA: TGCGCCAGCAGCCAAGCAGGGGACCACGGGGAGCTGTTTTTT.